This TCR beta chain was observed in a study of beta chain features in type 1 diabetes. Notes on the study in general: Type 1 diabetes patients had moderately but significantly shorter TCRB CDR3s in all four CD4+ subsets. Shorter templates may be favored by PCR, equally so in patients and controls. Healthy donors had naive, central memory and Treg TCRB repertoires that appeared less similar than those seen among patients.

On this clone itself: Its cognate antigen is unknown.

Every bit of the isolated RNA underwent reverse transcription, so sequencing read expressed TCRB transcripts. Naive, central memory and regulatory T cell samples came to a mean of approximately 3.57 million reads. Sequencing was performed with immunoSEQ multiplex PCR; in TCRdb, only in-frame clones are kept and a portion is missing. The table includes some 700,000 clones, over 10% detected once. The CDR3 sequence is 14 residues long. V shed 5 bases and J shed 8 bases, with 16 bases lying between them. Germline V CDR1 and CDR2: MNHNY, SVGAGI (reference sequence). V is TRBV6-6 and J is TRBJ2-1; D not resolved. The sample consisted of naive CD4+ T cells from blood. The clonotype originates from a man aged 18 to 29 with type 1 diabetes. Here the CDR3 DNA reads TGTGCCAGCAGTGCCCTTCACCCAGGTCATGAGCAGTTCTTC. Its protein product is CASSALHPGHEQFF.